The rows below give T cell receptor beta chains drawn from one sample of a study of blood T cell repertoires in COVID-19. TCRdb's copy holds only in-frame clones and misses some; the assay was immunoSEQ multiplex PCR. The repertoire has roughly 70,000 clones, 79% of them found once; the top ten carry around 5.9%. The specimen was peripheral blood. The source of these receptors is an older woman with acute or convalescent COVID-19. The CDR3 runs from the conserved cysteine through the conserved F or W. D genes are given only for firm matches. Only some rows state a clone size, as once, few, many or a class for expanded clones.

>.|TRBV4-2|.|TRBJ2-1|15
CASSQAFGSDNEQFF
TGTGCCAGCAGCCAAGCCTTCGGAAGCGACAATGAGCAGTTCTTC
>.|TRBV3-1/TRBV3-2|.|TRBJ1-1|14
CASSQEAGSLEAFF
TGTGCCAGCAGCCAAGAGGCAGGGTCCCTTGAAGCTTTCTTT
>.|TRBV11-3|few|TRBJ2-1|11
CASSSSNEQFF
TGTGCCAGCAGCTCGAGCAATGAGCAGTTCTTC
>.|TRBV7-3|.|TRBJ1-2|15
CASSVGRGANYGYTF
TGTGCCAGCAGCGTCGGGAGAGGGGCCAACTATGGCTACACCTTC
>TRBD1|TRBV5-1|.|TRBJ2-1|13
CASSLIQGDEQFF
TGCGCCAGCAGCCTGATTCAGGGGGATGAGCAGTTCTTC
>.|TRBV4-1|.|TRBJ2-7|14
CASSQGLGAYEQYF
TGCGCCAGCAGCCAAGGACTAGGGGCGTACGAGCAGTACTTC
>TRBD1|TRBV4-3|.|TRBJ1-1|14
CASSQAQGSTEAFF
TGCGCCAGCAGCCAGGCACAGGGGAGCACTGAAGCTTTCTTT
>TRBD1|TRBV6-5|.|TRBJ1-2|14
CASSTRQGHYGYTF
TGTGCCAGCAGTACCAGACAGGGACACTATGGCTACACCTTC
>.|TRBV5-1|.|TRBJ1-2|14
CASSISGEGLGYTF
TGCGCCAGCAGCATCTCAGGGGAGGGGTTGGGCTACACCTTC
>TRBD2|TRBV9|.|TRBJ2-3|17
CASSVAGLAGDTDTQYF
TGTGCCAGCAGCGTAGCAGGACTAGCGGGGGACACAGATACGCAGTATTTT
>TRBD2|TRBV3-1/TRBV3-2|.|TRBJ2-1|13
CASSQTSDNEQFF
TGTGCCAGCAGCCAAACTAGCGACAATGAGCAGTTCTTC
>.|TRBV6-2/TRBV6-3|.|TRBJ1-2|17
CASSQRGQFIRSYGYTF
TGTGCCAGCAGTCAAAGGGGCCAGTTTATAAGGAGCTATGGCTACACCTTC
>.|TRBV4-2|.|TRBJ1-3|18
CASSQVRPGLSSGNTIYF
TGTGCCAGCAGCCAAGTAAGGCCCGGACTGTCCTCTGGAAACACCATATATTTT
>.|TRBV28|.|TRBJ1-1|16
CASSLLVGPSGREAFF
TGTGCCAGCAGTTTATTGGTTGGACCCAGCGGGCGGGAAGCTTTCTTT
>.|TRBV9|.|TRBJ2-3|18
CASSVDPYGQRTIDTQYF
TGTGCCAGCAGCGTAGACCCTTACGGACAGCGTACCATAGATACGCAGTATTTT
>.|TRBV29-1|.|TRBJ1-3|13
CSVERESGNTIYF
TGCAGCGTCGAAAGGGAGTCTGGAAACACCATATATTTT
>.|TRBV20-1|.|TRBJ2-3|14
CSASRQTSTDTQYF
TGCAGTGCTAGTAGGCAGACTAGCACAGATACGCAGTATTTT